This is a list of T cell receptor beta chains from one sample in a study of T cells after posttransplantation cyclophosphamide. Produced via immunoSEQ multiplex PCR; TCRdb's table is partial and in-frame only. Of roughly 10,000 clones in the sample, around four fifths were seen once. The sample consisted of PBMCs, taken around 2,000 days after allogeneic stem cell transplant with posttransplant cyclophosphamide. Receptors were obtained from a female patient between 50 and 60 years old who received an allogeneic stem cell transplant from a related donor, was CMV-positive, and had no GVHD. A subset of T cells may come from the graft donor. Each CDR3 is given with its conserved first and last residue. A D gene is named only where the DNA matches it firmly. The size field is filled for only some rows; it gives once, few, many or a size class.

V	D	size	J	CDR3	DNA
TRBV7-9	.	few	TRBJ1-3	CASSLEAGVGNTIYF	TGTGCCAGCAGCTTAGAGGCAGGGGTTGGAAACACCATATATTTT
TRBV6-5	TRBD2	.	TRBJ2-1	CASSSPRGRGNEQFF	TGTGCCAGCAGTTCCCCCCGCGGGAGGGGCAATGAGCAGTTCTTC
TRBV5-1	TRBD1	.	TRBJ1-5	CASSLGQGTQPQHF	TGCGCCAGCAGCTTGGGACAGGGGACCCAGCCCCAGCATTTT
TRBV7-3	.	.	TRBJ2-7	CASSTGPRNEQYF	TGTGCCAGCAGCACAGGCCCCAGGAACGAGCAGTACTTC
TRBV27	TRBD1	.	TRBJ1-3	CASSLQGANTIYF	TGTGCCAGCAGTTTACAGGGGGCGAACACCATATATTTT
TRBV30	.	once	TRBJ2-7	CAWSEGLHFYEQYF	TGTGCCTGGAGTGAGGGACTCCACTTCTACGAGCAGTACTTC
TRBV29-1	TRBD2	.	TRBJ2-1	CSVASSGRFNEQFF	TGCAGCGTAGCCTCTAGCGGGAGGTTTAATGAGCAGTTCTTC
TRBV9	.	.	TRBJ2-1	CASSVPHGKTSSYNEQFF	TGTGCCAGCAGCGTACCCCACGGGAAGACTAGCTCCTACAATGAGCAGTTCTTC
TRBV6-5	TRBD2	once	TRBJ2-5	CASSYSSGRLKTQYF	TGTGCCAGCAGTTACTCGAGCGGGAGGCTTAAGACCCAGTACTTC
TRBV2	.	.	TRBJ2-2	CASTDSGELFF	TGTGCCAGCACAGACAGCGGGGAGCTGTTTTTT
TRBV29-1	.	few	TRBJ2-5	CSVETGRGYQETQYF	TGCAGCGTTGAAACCGGACGGGGGTATCAAGAGACCCAGTACTTC
TRBV19	TRBD2	.	TRBJ2-1	CASSIETSPGEQFF	TGTGCCAGTAGTATTGAGACTAGCCCTGGGGAGCAGTTCTTC
TRBV5-3	TRBD2	.	TRBJ2-7	CARESSGSVSPEQYF	TGTGCCAGAGAGAGTAGCGGGAGTGTGTCTCCCGAGCAGTACTTC
TRBV5-8	.	.	TRBJ1-4	CASSLGLQGSEKLFF	TGTGCCAGCAGCTTGGGATTGCAGGGTAGTGAAAAACTGTTTTTT
TRBV28	TRBD1	.	TRBJ1-2	CASSVRTGRYGYTF	TGTGCCAGCAGTGTACGGACAGGGAGGTATGGCTACACCTTC
TRBV7-3	.	.	TRBJ2-5	CASSPLSQETQYF	TGTGCCAGCAGCCCCCTAAGCCAAGAGACCCAGTACTTC
TRBV19	TRBD2	.	TRBJ2-1	CASSMSGTSAHNEQFF	TGTGCCAGTAGTATGTCCGGGACTAGCGCGCACAATGAGCAGTTCTTC
TRBV20-1	.	.	TRBJ2-3	CSARTTVTQYF	TGCAGTGCTAGGACTACGGTTACGCAGTATTTT
TRBV5-1	.	.	TRBJ1-4	CASSLEQETLNEKLFF	TGCGCCAGCAGCTTGGAACAGGAAACTTTAAATGAAAAACTGTTTTTT
TRBV6-1	.	.	TRBJ1-2	CASSVGQGRGGYTF	TGTGCCAGCAGTGTTGGGCAGGGTCGAGGTGGCTACACCTTC
TRBV6-6	.	few	TRBJ1-2	CASSYCSYGYTF	TGTGCCAGCAGTTATTGCAGCTATGGCTACACCTTC
TRBV7-2	.	few	TRBJ1-3	CASSLSSGGSGNTIYF	TGTGCCAGCAGCTTATCATCCGGGGGTTCTGGAAACACCATATATTTT
TRBV30	TRBD1	.	TRBJ2-1	CAWTGQAYNEQFF	TGTGCCTGGACAGGACAGGCCTACAATGAGCAGTTCTTC
TRBV2	TRBD1	.	TRBJ2-7	CASSEGTEFPYEQYF	TGTGCCAGCAGTGAGGGGACAGAATTTCCCTACGAGCAGTACTTC
TRBV28	.	medium-sized	TRBJ2-7	CASSSPGGRVYEQYF	TGTGCCAGCAGTTCCCCCGGGGGGCGCGTTTACGAGCAGTACTTC
TRBV10-3	TRBD2	.	TRBJ2-7	CAISESGGRRYEQYF	TGTGCCATCAGTGAGTCGGGCGGGAGGAGGTACGAGCAGTACTTC
TRBV27	.	.	TRBJ1-2	CASSFSGFSYGYTF	TGTGCCAGCAGTTTTTCGGGATTCAGCTATGGCTACACCTTC
TRBV6-5	.	.	TRBJ2-7	CASRPLWGEHNEQYF	TGTGCCAGCAGGCCCCTGTGGGGGGAGCACAACGAGCAGTACTTC
TRBV19	TRBD1	.	TRBJ2-3	CAASDRTSTDTQYF	TGTGCCGCCTCGGACAGGACTAGCACAGATACGCAGTATTTT
TRBV21-1	.	.	TRBJ1-4	CASTFLGAHATNEKLFF	TGTGCCAGCACTTTCTTGGGGGCGCATGCAACTAATGAAAAACTGTTTTTT
TRBV9	TRBD2	.	TRBJ2-7	CASSPRGWGGSYEQYF	TGTGCCAGCAGCCCCCGAGGGTGGGGGGGTTCCTACGAGCAGTACTTC
TRBV27	TRBD2	.	TRBJ2-3	CASSSLLAGGPDTQYF	TGTGCCAGCAGTTCGCTACTAGCGGGAGGGCCAGATACGCAGTATTTT
TRBV10-3	.	.	TRBJ1-5	CAISTGNSNQPQHF	TGTGCCATCAGCACAGGAAATAGCAATCAGCCCCAGCATTTT
TRBV7-9	.	.	TRBJ2-5	CASSLGVLAALETQYF	TGTGCCAGCAGCTTAGGGGTTTTAGCGGCTCTGGAGACCCAGTACTTC
TRBV28	TRBD2	.	TRBJ2-1	CASSLLGLAAYNEQFF	TGTGCCAGCAGTTTATTGGGACTAGCAGCATACAATGAGCAGTTCTTC
TRBV13	.	.	TRBJ2-7	CASSPRLESSYEQYF	TGTGCCAGCAGCCCTCGACTAGAGAGCTCCTACGAGCAGTACTTC
TRBV27	.	.	TRBJ2-5	CASGPFWAETQYF	TGTGCCAGCGGCCCCTTTTGGGCAGAGACCCAGTACTTC
TRBV28	.	.	TRBJ1-1	CASTSSSEAFF	TGTGCCAGCACGTCTTCTTCTGAAGCTTTCTTT
TRBV25-1	.	.	TRBJ2-3	CASSSTSFSDTQYF	TGTGCCAGCAGTTCAACTAGCTTTTCAGATACGCAGTATTTT
TRBV7-2	.	.	TRBJ1-2	CASSLARLTGGYTF	TGTGCCAGCAGCTTAGCACGACTTACGGGTGGCTACACCTTC
TRBV28	.	.	TRBJ1-5	CASSSIQGEPQHF	TGTGCCAGCAGTTCCATACAGGGCGAGCCCCAGCATTTT
TRBV7-9	.	.	TRBJ2-7	CASSPRLGEQYF	TGTGCCAGCAGCCCGAGGCTAGGCGAGCAGTACTTC
TRBV30	.	.	TRBJ2-7	CAWSLPYEQYF	TGTGCCTGGAGCCTTCCCTACGAGCAGTACTTC
TRBV4-1	.	.	TRBJ2-3	CASSQPRGRGDTQYF	TGCGCCAGCAGCCAGCCGCGGGGGAGGGGGGATACGCAGTATTTT
TRBV7-9	.	.	TRBJ1-2	CASSLGQGSYGYTF	TGTGCCAGCAGCTTAGGCCAGGGCAGCTATGGCTACACCTTC
TRBV5-4	.	.	TRBJ2-4	CASSVLDGVIQYF	TGTGCCAGCAGCGTACTAGACGGTGTAATTCAGTACTTC
TRBV5-6	TRBD1	.	TRBJ2-7	CASSPGTGVFSYEQYF	TGTGCCAGCAGCCCGGGGACAGGGGTCTTCTCCTACGAGCAGTACTTC
TRBV7-3	TRBD2	.	TRBJ2-3	CASSPTLAGAPDTQYF	TGTGCCAGCAGCCCTACCCTAGCGGGAGCGCCAGATACGCAGTATTTT
TRBV11-2	TRBD1	.	TRBJ1-1	CASSLDRMNTEAFF	TGTGCCAGCAGCTTGGACAGGATGAACACTGAAGCTTTCTTT
TRBV7-6	.	.	TRBJ1-1	CASSLIFGPRGAYEAFF	TGTGCCAGCAGCTTAATTTTTGGCCCCCGGGGGGCTTATGAAGCTTTCTTT
TRBV6-6	TRBD1	.	TRBJ1-1	CASSYSWTGKRTEAFF	TGTGCCAGCAGTTACTCATGGACAGGAAAAAGGACTGAAGCTTTCTTT
TRBV14	.	.	TRBJ2-7	CASSQLGFGGEQYF	TGTGCCAGCAGCCAGCTGGGATTCGGGGGCGAGCAGTACTTC
TRBV5-1	TRBD2	.	TRBJ2-1	CASSSFPGLANNEQFF	TGCGCCAGCAGCTCATTTCCGGGACTAGCAAACAATGAGCAGTTCTTC